The clone carrying this T cell receptor (beta chain) has a handful of counts. V shed 4 bases, J shed 2 bases, and the junction held 8 bases outside the gene matches. CDR1 MDHEN and CDR2 SYDVKM come from the germline V gene. The CDR3 is made up of 16 amino acids. Per the original data handling: For nucleated cells, counts were estimated from reference gene primer amplification. Sequencing used immunoSEQ multiplex PCR; TCRdb keeps in-frame clones, though not all of them. V and J calls and clone size are given by that table; D and trimming were obtained from the DNA. The table shows 100,000 or so clones, with 65% to 90% occurring only once. This entry belongs to a study of blood T cell repertoires in COVID-19. Study-level background: Acute and convalescent COVID-19 specimens originated in the United States, Italy and Spain.

The chain joins TRBV28 to TRBJ2-1, with TRBD1 identical over 7 bases. This sequence was found in a man aged 55 to 70 with acute or convalescent COVID-19. The sequenced sample was peripheral blood. Here the CDR3 reads CASSSTGTVTYNEQFF. The CDR3 region has the DNA TGTGCCAGCAGTTCCACCGGGACAGTAACCTACAATGAGCAGTTCTTC.